The sequence of this T cell receptor beta chain was determined in a study of response to subunit inactivated influenza vaccine (dated by TCRdb to the late 2010s). About the full investigation: To follow how T cells responded to a trivalent subunit inactivated influenza vaccine, the researchers relied on deep quantitative profiling of the T cell receptor repertoire.

Points the paper makes about the study in general: The authors proposed that each seasonal influenza vaccination may bring in only a limited number of new T cells.

Receptor libraries were prepared by RT-PCR. The sample was run on an Illumina HiSeq 2500. TCRdb trimmed the raw reads at Q25, called clones with MiXCR and kept productive beta chains. Each entry merges the rows of one CDR3 protein and shows their most common DNA and genes. Here the sample has some 480,000 distinct CDR3 sequences; over 9.5% occur a single time. Jointly, the top ten make up more than 10% of the sample. This clonotype turned up a few times. This receptor's antigen is unknown. No clone much larger than this one lies a single base away; base qualities are absent. In light of the paper, this sample's time point label describes: 45 days after influenza vaccine administration. V is shortened by 6 bases, J by 4 bases, and the region joining them spans 9 bases. The CDR3 numbers 12 residues from cysteine through phenylalanine. The read is trimmed to its CDR3 DNA, 36 bases read in frame from base 1.

The sequence is built from TRBV12-3 or TRBV12-4 and TRBJ2-5, with TRBD1 as a weak D call on 6 bases. This receptor was obtained from a man aged 50 to 59 who received an inactivated influenza vaccine. Donor details come from another sample of the same person, matched by shared clones. The sequenced sample was PBMCs from blood, obtained more than 35 days after vaccination. The DNA reads as follows: TGTGCCAGCAGCCAGGGGCTAGAGACCCAGTACTTC. Its coded protein is CASSQGLETQYF.